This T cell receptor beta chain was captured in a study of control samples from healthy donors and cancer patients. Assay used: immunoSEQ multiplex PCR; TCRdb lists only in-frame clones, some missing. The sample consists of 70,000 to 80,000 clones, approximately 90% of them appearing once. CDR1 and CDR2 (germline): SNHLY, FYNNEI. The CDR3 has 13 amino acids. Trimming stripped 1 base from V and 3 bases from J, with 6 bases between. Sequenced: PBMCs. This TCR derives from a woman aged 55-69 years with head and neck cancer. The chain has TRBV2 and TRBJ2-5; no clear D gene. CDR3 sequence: CASSEERKETQYF. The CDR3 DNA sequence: TGTGCCAGCAGTGAAGAACGAAAAGAGACCCAGTACTTC. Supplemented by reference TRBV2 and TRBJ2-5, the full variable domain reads EPEVTQTPSHQVTQMGQEVILRCVPISNHLYFYWYRQILGQKVEFLVSFYNNEISEKSEIFDDQFSVERPDGSNFTLKIRSTKLEDSAMYFCASSEERKETQYFGPGTRLLVL.